The clone carrying this TCR beta chain was found many times. Its target is not known. The data were obtained in a study of T cells in Graves' hyperthyroidism and ophthalmopathy. Points from the study as a whole: Blood held most thyroid clonotypes expanded above 0.001 frequency.

RNA transcripts gave rise to amplified TCR beta CDR3 regions. Using the HTBI primer set, a first-round RT-PCR was run on the TCR CDR3. TCRdb re-called the multiplex PCR reads through MiXCR, storing one row per CDR3 protein. The table includes about 510,000 distinct CDR3 sequences, over 35% detected once. Uncontrolled infection, other autoimmune disease, pregnancy or lactation barred patients from enrollment. Diagnoses were established using clinical symptoms, serum thyroxine and TRAb, thyroid ultrasound and orbital computed tomography. This CDR3 is built from 13 residues. V was trimmed by 1 base and J by 4 bases, leaving 8 bases between them. The V gene's germline CDR1 is DFQATT and CDR2 SNEGSKA (reference sequence).

Sequencing was carried out using peripheral blood or thyroid tissue (not recorded which). The genes are TRBV20-1 and TRBJ1-5, with D tentatively TRBD1 (6 bases). This sequence originates from an adult woman with Graves' disease, either hyperthyroidism or ophthalmopathy (not recorded which). The CDR3 reads CSARAQGNQPQHF. The CDR3 nucleotides are TGCAGTGCTAGAGCTCAGGGGAATCAGCCCCAGCATTTT.